Presented here are 24 T cell receptor beta chains from one specimen sequenced in a study of cytotoxic CD8 clonotypes in ibrutinib-treated CLL. Produced via immunoSEQ multiplex PCR; TCRdb's table is partial and in-frame only. The sample lists 270,000 or so clones; more than 70% were seen once. The sequenced sample was PBMCs, obtained at disease progression, from a patient treated with ibrutinib. These receptors were collected from a human donor with chronic lymphocytic leukemia.

The chain is built from TRBV2 and TRBJ1-2, with 8 nucleotides matching TRBD1. This CDR3 has 13 residues. Germline CDR1 reads SNHLY; CDR2 reads FYNNEI. After removal of 5 bases from V and 6 bases from J, the junction contained 5 bases not matched to a gene. The CDR3 is CASSPTGGDGYTF. CDR3 in DNA: TGTGCCAGCAGTCCCACAGGGGGGGATGGCTACACCTTC.

The chain uses TRBV5-1 and TRBJ2-7; 8 nucleotides agree with TRBD1. CDR1 and CDR2 (germline): SGHRS, YFSETQ. With 4 bases clipped from V and 6 bases from J, the junction kept 9 bases outside the gene matches. This CDR3 has 14 residues. The CDR3 coding sequence is TGCGCCAGCAGCCCGGGCAGGGGGCGCGTCGAGCAGTACTTC. The encoded protein is CASSPGRGRVEQYF.

The chain joins TRBV2 to TRBJ2-2; D is possibly TRBD1 (6 bases). CDR1 SNHLY and CDR2 FYNNEI come from the germline V gene. CDR3 length: 13 amino acids. V lost 11 bases, J lost 0 bases, and 10 bases lay in between. CDR3 coding DNA: TGTGCCGGAAACAGGGCGAACACCGGGGAGCTGTTTTTT. It encodes CAGNRANTGELFF.

The chain recombines TRBV6-6 with TRBJ2-5, with D unresolved. The germline V gene encodes CDR1 MNHNY and CDR2 SVGAGI (reference sequence). The CDR3 contains 14 residues. The ends were cut back, 2 bases at V and 2 bases at J, with 9 bases in the middle. The CDR3 coding sequence is TGTGCCAGCAGTTACATCCGAAATCAAGAGACCCAGTACTTC. This encodes CASSYIRNQETQYF.

In its sample, this clone was seen a few times. The V and J genes are TRBV15 and TRBJ2-3, with 7 bases fitting TRBD2. Germline V gives CDR1 LNHNV, CDR2 YYDKDF (reference sequence). Trimming removed 1 base from V and 8 bases from J; junction bases left unmatched: 0. There are 12 residues in the CDR3. CDR3 nucleotides: TGTGCCACCAGCAGAGCGGGGGGTACGCAGTATTTT. Protein sequence: CATSRAGGTQYF.

J is TRBJ2-3 and V is TRBV4-1; TRBD1 matches at 9 bases. The J segment lost 1 base and the V segment lost 5 bases, leaving 1 base of the junction unmatched. There are 14 residues in the CDR3. Germline V CDR1 and CDR2: MGHRA, YSYEKL. The CDR3 DNA reads as TGCGCCAGCAGCAGGACAGGGGGCACAGATACGCAGTATTTT. This codes for CASSRTGGTDTQYF.

This chain joins TRBV6-1 and TRBJ1-1; unclear D gene. The CDR3 has 11 residues. Trimming took 2 bases from V and 11 from J, leaving 9 bases between them. Germline assignment: CDR1 MNHNS and CDR2 SASEGT. For the CDR3, the DNA is TGTGCCAGCAGTGAATTGTACCGGGCTTTCTTT. Translated: CASSELYRAFF.

Comment on this clone: Other DNA sequences in the sample encode the same CDR3. The chain recombines TRBV5-8 with TRBJ1-5; D is ambiguous. V was shortened by 2 bases and J by 2 bases, with 8 bases between the two germline ends. There are 14 residues in the CDR3. Germline V gene sequence: CDR1 SGHTS, CDR2 YDEGEE. The CDR3 loop is CASSFRGGNQPQHF. The CDR3 nucleotides read TGTGCCAGCAGCTTCCGAGGAGGCAATCAGCCCCAGCATTTT. The full variable domain, rest sourced from reference TRBV5-8 and TRBJ1-5, is EAGVTQSPTHLIKTRGQQATLRCSPISGHTSVYWYQQALGLGLQFLLWYDEGEERNRGNFPPRFSGRQFPNYSSELNVNALELEDSALYLCASSFRGGNQPQHFGDGTRLSIL.

The chain links TRBV5-1 to TRBJ2-7, with D possibly TRBD2 on 6 matching bases. The CDR3 runs to 16 residues. Germline CDR1 and CDR2: SGHRS and YFSETQ. V lost 0 bases and J lost 0, with 13 bases in between. The CDR3 reads CASSLGGDARSYEQYF. The CDR3 DNA reads TGCGCCAGCAGCTTGGGCGGGGACGCTCGCTCCTACGAGCAGTACTTC.

This clone was seen only a few times. The chain employs TRBV9 and TRBJ2-2; either TRBD1 or TRBD2 may fit D (5 bases each). The V end was cut by 2 bases, the J end by 2 bases, with 13 bases between. CDR1 is SGDLS, CDR2 YYNGEE, per germline. This CDR3 region has 16 residues. Here the CDR3 DNA reads TGTGCCAGCAGCGTTCGGGGCTCCGCAAACACCGGGGAGCTGTTTTTT. Protein: CASSVRGSANTGELFF.

Comments on this clone: Other DNA sequences in this specimen translate into the identical CDR3. This chain connects TRBV9 to TRBJ2-2; D unclear. The length of the CDR3 is 11 residues. Per germline, CDR1 SGDLS and CDR2 YYNGEE. V was clipped by 3 bases and J by 5 bases, with 2 bases between them. The CDR3 DNA follows: TGTGCCAGCAGCGGGACCGGGGAGCTGTTTTTT. Its protein product is CASSGTGELFF.

The gene calls are TRBV19 and TRBJ1-5; a weak D match, TRBD1 (5 bases). The V end lost 4 bases, the J end lost 4 bases, and 8 bases lay between the germline ends. The CDR3 contains 13 residues. Germline CDR1 is LNHDA and CDR2 is SQIVND (reference sequence). CDR3 coding DNA: TGTGCCAGTAGTACAGACAGAAATCAGCCCCAGCATTTT. It specifies CASSTDRNQPQHF.

In this sample, this clone turned up a few times. This chain links TRBV7-3 with TRBJ2-7; no clear D. CDR3 length: 12 amino acids. Germline CDR1 is SGHTA and CDR2 is FQGTGA. V lost 0 bases to trimming and J lost 3 bases, with 3 bases between them. The chain's CDR3 is CASSLTGYEQYF. CDR3 DNA sequence: TGTGCCAGCAGCTTAACTGGCTACGAGCAGTACTTC. The entire variable domain, with the rest obtained from reference TRBV7-3 and TRBJ2-7, is as follows: GAGVSQTPSNKVTEKGKYVELRCDPISGHTALYWYRQSLGQGPEFLIYFQGTGAADDSGLPNDRFFAVRPEGSVSTLKIQRTERGDSAVYLCASSLTGYEQYFGPGTRLTVT.

V is TRBV5-6 and J is TRBJ2-2, with 7 bases fitting TRBD2. Germline CDR1 is SGHDT and CDR2 is YYEEEE. The J segment lost 6 bases and the V segment lost 3 bases, leaving 17 bases of the junction unmatched. This CDR3 spans 18 amino acids. CDR3 sequence: CASSSYYKPAGLAGELFF. The CDR3 DNA reads as TGTGCCAGCAGCTCCTATTACAAGCCAGCGGGATTGGCCGGGGAGCTGTTTTTT.

V gene TRBV5-1 combines with J gene TRBJ1-1; no definite D call. The V end lost 0 bases, the J end lost 2 bases, and 14 bases lay between the germline ends. Germline CDR1 reads SGHRS; CDR2 reads YFSETQ. The CDR3 runs 16 residues. CDR3 protein: CASSLVPGITNTEAFF. In DNA, the CDR3 is TGCGCCAGCAGCTTGGTTCCCGGGATCACTAACACTGAAGCTTTCTTT.

The DNA of the CDR3 is TGCGCCAGCAGCTTTCTACAGGGGTTGGGCACTGAAGCTTTCTTT. Translated, it gives CASSFLQGLGTEAFF. The chain recombines TRBV5-1 with TRBJ1-1, with 7 nucleotides matching TRBD1. Germline V gives CDR1 SGHRS, CDR2 YFSETQ. The length of the CDR3 is 15 residues. Trimming took 2 bases from V and 4 from J; bases not matched to a gene: 8.

This clone was counted only a few times. This rearrangement joins TRBV9 to TRBJ1-6; 10 bases align to TRBD1. The CDR3 has 17 amino acids. CDR1 and CDR2 (germline): SGDLS, YYNGEE. J gave up 4 bases and V 5 bases, and 9 bases lay outside the gene matches. The CDR3, as DNA: TGTGCCAGCAGTGACGCACCGGGACAGGGGTATAATTCACCCCTCCACTTT. Translating it yields CASSDAPGQGYNSPLHF.

This clone was detected only a few times. The chain is built from TRBV4-2 and TRBJ2-2; 7 nucleotides align to TRBD2. The CDR3 has 15 amino acids. Germline V gene sequence: CDR1 LGHNA, CDR2 YNFKEQ. Germline trimming cut 3 bases from V and 3 bases from J; bases unmatched to any gene: 4. CDR3 region: CASSQATSDTGELFF. The CDR3 DNA is TGTGCCAGCAGCCAGGCTACTAGCGACACCGGGGAGCTGTTTTTT.

The V gene is TRBV14, the J gene TRBJ1-2, with 12 bases matching TRBD1. The germline V gene encodes CDR1 SGHDN and CDR2 FVKESK. J gave up 0 bases and V 4 bases, and 12 bases lay outside the gene matches. The CDR3 length is 19 residues. CDR3 bases: TGTGCCAGCAGCCCCCCCAGGGGACAGGGGGCCTCTGCTAACTATGGCTACACCTTC. Protein: CASSPPRGQGASANYGYTF.

The chain is built from TRBV19 and TRBJ1-2; tentative D call: TRBD1 (6 bases). V was clipped by 4 bases and J by 4 bases, with 10 bases between them. Germline-derived CDR1 and CDR2 are LNHDA and SQIVND (reference sequence). This CDR3 region has 13 residues. The CDR3 loop reads CASSRQAPYGYTF. The CDR3 region has the DNA TGTGCCAGTAGTAGACAGGCCCCCTATGGCTACACCTTC.

The gene calls are TRBV7-2 and TRBJ2-6, with unresolved D. This CDR3 is built from 14 residues. V lost 7 bases and J 2 bases, leaving 9 bases between the germline ends. Germline CDR1 SGHTA, CDR2 FQGNSA. DNA of the CDR3: TGTGCCAGCACCCCCGTGACTGGGGCCAACGTCCTGACTTTC. Encoded protein: CASTPVTGANVLTF. Variable domain in full (rest from reference TRBV7-2 and TRBJ2-6): GAGVSQSPSNKVTEKGKDVELRCDPISGHTALYWYRQSLGQGLEFLIYFQGNSAPDKSGLPSDRFSAERTGGSVSTLTIQRTQQEDSAVYLCASTPVTGANVLTFGAGSRLTVL.

The gene calls are TRBV9 and TRBJ2-1; 11 bases match TRBD1. This CDR3 has 15 amino acids. The trim removed 3 bases at V and 8 bases at J, leaving 7 bases unmatched. The V gene's germline CDR1 is SGDLS and CDR2 YYNGEE. The CDR3 is CASSEEGQGVDEQFF. CDR3 coding DNA: TGTGCCAGCAGCGAAGAGGGACAGGGGGTGGATGAGCAGTTCTTC.

This clone was picked up a small number of times. This chain uses TRBV7-9 with TRBJ1-2; no clear D. This CDR3 is built from 14 residues. Trimming stripped 0 bases from V and 3 bases from J, with 8 bases between. Germline-derived CDR1 and CDR2 are SEHNR and FQNEAQ (reference sequence). DNA for the CDR3: TGTGCCAGCAGCTTAGCGGGTTCAGACTATGGCTACACCTTC. It codes for CASSLAGSDYGYTF. Full variable domain (missing parts from reference TRBV7-9 and TRBJ1-2): DTGVSQNPRHKITKRGQNVTFRCDPISEHNRLYWYRQTLGQGPEFLTYFQNEAQLEKSRLLSDRFSAERPKGSFSTLEIQRTEQGDSAMYLCASSLAGSDYGYTFGSGTRLTVV.

The chain combines TRBV7-2 with TRBJ2-3, with no clear D. This CDR3 has 13 amino acids. Trimming pared 4 bases from V and 6 bases from J, leaving 11 bases between. Germline values: CDR1 SGHTA, CDR2 FQGNSA. In DNA, the CDR3 is TGTGCCAGCAGCTCGTTGGGGTTTGATACGCAGTATTTT. Its translation is CASSSLGFDTQYF.